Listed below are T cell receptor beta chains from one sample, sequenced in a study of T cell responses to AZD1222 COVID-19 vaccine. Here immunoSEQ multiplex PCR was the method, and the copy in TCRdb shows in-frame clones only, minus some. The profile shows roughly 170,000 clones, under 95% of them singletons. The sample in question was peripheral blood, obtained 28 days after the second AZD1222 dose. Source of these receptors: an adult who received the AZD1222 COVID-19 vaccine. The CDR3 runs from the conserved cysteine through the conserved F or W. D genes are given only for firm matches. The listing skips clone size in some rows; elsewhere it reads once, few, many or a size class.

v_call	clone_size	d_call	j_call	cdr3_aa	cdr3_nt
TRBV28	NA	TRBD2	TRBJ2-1	CASRSRTGTSGRVDNEQFF	TGTGCCAGCCGATCGCGCACCGGGACTAGCGGGAGGGTAGACAATGAGCAGTTCTTC
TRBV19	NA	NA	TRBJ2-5	CASSITAGTGRFSRETQYF	TGTGCCAGTAGTATCACAGCTGGAACAGGGCGATTTAGTCGAGAGACCCAGTACTTC
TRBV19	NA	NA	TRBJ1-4	CASSRGGFAEKLFF	TGTGCCAGTAGCAGGGGAGGCTTTGCTGAAAAACTGTTTTTT
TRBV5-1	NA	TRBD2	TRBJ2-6	CAGRGTSAISGRANVLTF	TGCGCGGGACGGGGGACTAGCGCAATCTCTGGGAGGGCCAACGTCCTGACTTTC
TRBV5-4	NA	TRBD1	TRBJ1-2	CASSLGTGMYGYTF	TGTGCCAGCAGCTTAGGGACAGGGATGTATGGCTACACCTTC
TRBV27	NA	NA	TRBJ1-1	CASSFLGLNEAFF	TGTGCCAGCAGTTTCCTGGGCTTAAATGAAGCTTTCTTT
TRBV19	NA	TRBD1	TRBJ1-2	CASSRDSYGYTF	TGTGCCAGTAGCCGGGACAGCTATGGCTACACCTTC
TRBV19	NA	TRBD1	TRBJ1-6	CASSDRAQGSLHF	TGTGCCAGTAGCGACAGGGCCCAAGGGTCCCTCCACTTT
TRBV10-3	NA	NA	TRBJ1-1	CATEGPTEAFF	TGTGCCACGGAAGGGCCCACTGAAGCTTTCTTT
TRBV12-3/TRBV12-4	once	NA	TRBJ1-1	CASRGVGTEAFF	TGTGCCAGCAGGGGAGTAGGGACTGAAGCTTTCTTT
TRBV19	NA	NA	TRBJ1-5	CASSIMIRTVYNQPQHF	TGTGCCAGTAGTATAATGATTAGGACAGTTTATAATCAGCCCCAGCATTTT
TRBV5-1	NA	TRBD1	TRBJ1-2	CASSLVQGDGYGYTF	TGCGCCAGCAGCTTGGTACAGGGGGACGGCTATGGCTACACCTTC
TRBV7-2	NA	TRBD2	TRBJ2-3	CASSPGLAGRTDTQYF	TGTGCCAGCAGCCCCGGGCTAGCGGGTCGCACAGATACGCAGTATTTT
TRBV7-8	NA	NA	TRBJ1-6	CASSLFESRTENSPLHF	TGTGCCAGCAGCTTATTTGAGTCCAGGACAGAAAATTCACCCCTCCACTTT
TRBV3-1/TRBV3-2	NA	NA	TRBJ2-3	CASSQEVRLIRTDTQYF	TGTGCCAGCAGCCAAGAGGTCCGTTTGATTCGGACAGATACGCAGTATTTT
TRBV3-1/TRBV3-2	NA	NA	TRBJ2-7	CASSQDLDEQYF	TGTGCCAGCAGCCAAGATCTTGACGAGCAGTACTTC
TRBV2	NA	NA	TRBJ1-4	CASADTTNGKLFF	TGTGCCAGCGCGGACACCACCAACGGAAAACTGTTTTTT
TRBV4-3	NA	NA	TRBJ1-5	CASSQDLVGWGSNQPQHF	TGCGCCAGCAGCCAAGATCTCGTAGGGTGGGGGTCCAATCAGCCCCAGCATTTT
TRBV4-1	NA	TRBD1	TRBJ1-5	CASSQDQGVTQPQHF	TGCGCCAGCAGCCAAGATCAGGGGGTTACTCAGCCCCAGCATTTT
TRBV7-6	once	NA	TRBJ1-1	CASSSNKNTEAFF	TGTGCCAGCAGCTCTAACAAGAACACTGAAGCTTTCTTT
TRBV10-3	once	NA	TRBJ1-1	CAIKGSVDTEAFF	TGTGCCATCAAGGGGAGTGTAGACACTGAAGCTTTCTTT
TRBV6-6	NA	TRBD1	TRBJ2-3	CASSSAEGALADTQYF	TGTGCCAGCAGTTCCGCTGAGGGGGCGCTTGCCGATACGCAGTATTTT
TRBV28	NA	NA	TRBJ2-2	CASNSLNTGELFF	TGTGCCAGCAATAGCCTGAACACCGGGGAGCTGTTTTTT
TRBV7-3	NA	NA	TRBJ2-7	CASSRDHSYEQYF	TGTGCCAGCAGCCGAGACCACAGCTACGAGCAGTACTTC
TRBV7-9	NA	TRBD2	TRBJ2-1	CASSSTSGPYNEQFF	TGTGCCAGCAGCAGTACTAGCGGGCCCTACAATGAGCAGTTCTTC
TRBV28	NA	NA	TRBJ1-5	CASSYPYQPQHF	TGTGCCAGCAGCTACCCTTATCAGCCCCAGCATTTT
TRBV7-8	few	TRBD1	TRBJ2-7	CASSLSSGTGIVAYEQYF	TGTGCCAGCAGCTTAAGTTCCGGGACAGGGATTGTGGCCTACGAGCAGTACTTC
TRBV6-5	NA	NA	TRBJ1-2	CASSFGGGASDYTF	TGTGCCAGCAGTTTCGGGGGAGGGGCATCTGACTACACCTTC
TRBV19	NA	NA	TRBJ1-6	CASSIPVHNSPLHF	TGTGCCAGTAGTATTCCAGTACATAATTCACCCCTCCACTTT
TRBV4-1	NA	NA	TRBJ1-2	CASSQEGAYGYTF	TGCGCCAGCAGCCAAGAAGGGGCCTATGGCTACACCTTC
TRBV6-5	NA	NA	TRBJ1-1	CASRRGAGNTEAFF	TGTGCCAGCAGGCGGGGCGCCGGGAACACTGAAGCTTTCTTT
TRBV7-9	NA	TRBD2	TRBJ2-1	CASSFKLAGIYNEQFF	TGTGCCAGCAGCTTCAAACTAGCGGGGATATACAATGAGCAGTTCTTC
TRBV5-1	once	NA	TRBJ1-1	CASSAEGYTEAFF	TGCGCCAGCAGTGCAGAGGGATACACTGAAGCTTTCTTT
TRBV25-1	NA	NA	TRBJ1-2	CASSDEASLNYGYTF	TGTGCCAGCAGTGACGAAGCCTCCTTGAACTATGGCTACACCTTC
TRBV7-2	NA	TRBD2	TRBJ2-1	CASSPPGLAVYNEQFF	TGTGCCAGCAGCCCACCGGGACTAGCGGTATACAATGAGCAGTTCTTC
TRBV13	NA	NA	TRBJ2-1	CASSPGFQSTYNEQFF	TGTGCCAGCAGCCCCGGCTTCCAGAGCACCTACAATGAGCAGTTCTTC
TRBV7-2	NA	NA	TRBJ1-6	CASSRDDSPLHF	TGTGCCAGCAGCCGAGACGATTCACCCCTCCACTTT
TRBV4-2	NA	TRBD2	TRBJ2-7	CASSQVGTSGRSLGEQYF	TGTGCCAGCAGCCAAGTAGGGACTAGCGGGAGGTCGTTGGGCGAGCAGTACTTC
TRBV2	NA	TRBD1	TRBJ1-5	CASSRGHSNQPQHF	TGTGCCAGCAGCAGGGGGCATAGCAATCAGCCCCAGCATTTT
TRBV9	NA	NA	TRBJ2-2	CASSALYTGELFF	TGTGCCAGCAGCGCCCTTTACACCGGGGAGCTGTTTTTT
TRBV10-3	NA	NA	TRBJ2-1	CAISEPGLGDEQFF	TGTGCCATCAGTGAACCGGGACTCGGGGATGAGCAGTTCTTC
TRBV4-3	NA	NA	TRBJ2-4	CASSHTGYKNIQYF	TGCGCCAGCAGCCACACCGGCTATAAAAACATTCAGTACTTC
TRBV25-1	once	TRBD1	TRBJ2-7	CASSVGSGTGRYEQYF	TGTGCCAGCAGTGTGGGATCCGGGACAGGGCGTTACGAGCAGTACTTC
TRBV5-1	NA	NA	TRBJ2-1	CASSPSGRGTYNEQFF	TGCGCCAGCAGCCCATCCGGGCGGGGGACATACAATGAGCAGTTCTTC
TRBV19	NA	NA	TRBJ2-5	CASSRGETQYF	TGTGCCAGTTCGCGTGGCGAGACCCAGTACTTC
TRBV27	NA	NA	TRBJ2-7	CASSTSIYEQYF	TGTGCCAGCAGTACTAGTATCTACGAGCAGTACTTC